Sequencing of this TCR beta chain was carried out in a study of blood T cells in healthy people across ages. Whole-study findings and limits: Estimated diversity, derived from one million T cells, was regarded as an underestimate.

Peripheral blood was drawn, 7.5 to 10 milliliters per donor. A J-beta primer mix and a sample-barcoded 5' primer were used in a second PCR of about 7 to 11 cycles. A 12-random-nucleotide template-switch adaptor tagged each cDNA molecule. The study obtained at least 2.5 million CDR3-containing paired-end reads from every sample. TCRdb re-derived calls from the 5' RACE reads in MiXCR, one entry per CDR3 protein. The sample comprises fewer than 2,000,000 distinct CDR3 sequences, roughly two fifths of which are singletons, and under 25% rests with the top ten. Points on this clonotype: The target antigen is unknown.

The specimen sequenced was blood. The clonotype comes from a human donor in good health.

The CDR3 loop is CASSQSRLETQYF. In DNA, the CDR3 is TGTGCCAGCAGCCAGAGCCGATTAGAGACCCAGTACTTC. The V gene is TRBV4-2, the J gene TRBJ2-5; D not resolved. The CDR3 covers 13 residues. Germline V gene data show CDR1 as LGHNA and CDR2 as YNFKEQ. Trimming stripped 3 bases from V and 4 bases from J, with 9 bases between.